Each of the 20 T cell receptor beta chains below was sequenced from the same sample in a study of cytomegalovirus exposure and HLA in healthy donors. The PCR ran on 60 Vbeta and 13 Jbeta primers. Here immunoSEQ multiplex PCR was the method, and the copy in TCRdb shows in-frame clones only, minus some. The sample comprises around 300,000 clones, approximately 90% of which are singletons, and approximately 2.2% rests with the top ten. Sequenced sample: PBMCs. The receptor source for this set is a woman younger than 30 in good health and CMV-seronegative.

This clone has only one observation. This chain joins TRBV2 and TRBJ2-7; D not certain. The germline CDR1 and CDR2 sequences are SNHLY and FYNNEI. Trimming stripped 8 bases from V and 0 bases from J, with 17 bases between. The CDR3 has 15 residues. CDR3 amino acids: CASASTYPSSYEQYF. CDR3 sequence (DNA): TGTGCCAGCGCCTCGACATACCCTTCCTCCTACGAGCAGTACTTC.

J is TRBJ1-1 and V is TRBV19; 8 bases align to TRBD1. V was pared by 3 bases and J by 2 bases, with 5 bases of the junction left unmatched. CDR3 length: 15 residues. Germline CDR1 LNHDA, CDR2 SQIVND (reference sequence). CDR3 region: CASSMGTGSNTEAFF. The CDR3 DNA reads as TGTGCCAGTAGTATGGGGACAGGTAGTAACACTGAAGCTTTCTTT.

CDR3 amino acids: CASSFGAGGTDTQYF. The CDR3 region has the DNA TGTGCCAGCAGCTTTGGGGCGGGGGGGACAGATACGCAGTATTTT. The chain has TRBV11-2 and TRBJ2-3, with 9 bases that match TRBD2. Germline V gene sequence: CDR1 SGHAT, CDR2 FQNNGV. The CDR3 has 15 residues. V lost 3 bases, J lost 3 bases, and 4 bases stayed unmatched.

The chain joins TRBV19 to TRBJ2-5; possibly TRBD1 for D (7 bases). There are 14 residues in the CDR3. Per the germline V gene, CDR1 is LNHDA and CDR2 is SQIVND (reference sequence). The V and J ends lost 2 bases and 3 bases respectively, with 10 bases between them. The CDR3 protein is CASSIQGGEETQYF. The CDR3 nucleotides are TGTGCCAGTAGTATACAGGGGGGCGAAGAGACCCAGTACTTC.

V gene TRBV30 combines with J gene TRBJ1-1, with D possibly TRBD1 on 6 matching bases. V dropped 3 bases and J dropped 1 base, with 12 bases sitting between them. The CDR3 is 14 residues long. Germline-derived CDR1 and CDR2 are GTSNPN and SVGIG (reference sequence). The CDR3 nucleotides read TGTGCCTGGAGGTCCGGGACACCGAACACTGAAGCTTTCTTT. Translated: CAWRSGTPNTEAFF.

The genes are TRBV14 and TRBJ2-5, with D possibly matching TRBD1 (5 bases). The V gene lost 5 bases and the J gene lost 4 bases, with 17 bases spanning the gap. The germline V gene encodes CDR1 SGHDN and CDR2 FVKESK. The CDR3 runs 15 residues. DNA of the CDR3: TGTGCCAGCAGCTTACCCCGAGACAGAGGAGAGACCCAGTACTTC. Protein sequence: CASSLPRDRGETQYF. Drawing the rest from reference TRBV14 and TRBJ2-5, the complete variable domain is EAGVTQFPSHSVIEKGQTVTLRCDPISGHDNLYWYRRVMGKEIKFLLHFVKESKQDESGMPNNRFLAERTGGTYSTLKVQPAELEDSGVYFCASSLPRDRGETQYFGPGTRLLVL.

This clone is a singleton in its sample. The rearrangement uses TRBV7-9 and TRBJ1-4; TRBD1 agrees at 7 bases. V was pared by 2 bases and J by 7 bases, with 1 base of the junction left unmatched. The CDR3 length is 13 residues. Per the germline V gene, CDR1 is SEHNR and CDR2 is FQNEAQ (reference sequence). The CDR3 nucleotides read TGTGCCAGCAGCTTAAGGGACAGTGAAAAACTGTTTTTT. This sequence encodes CASSLRDSEKLFF.

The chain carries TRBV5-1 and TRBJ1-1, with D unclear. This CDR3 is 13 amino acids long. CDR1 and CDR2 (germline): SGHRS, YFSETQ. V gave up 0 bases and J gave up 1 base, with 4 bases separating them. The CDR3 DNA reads TGCGCCAGCAGCTTGGAACAGAACACTGAAGCTTTCTTT. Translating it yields CASSLEQNTEAFF. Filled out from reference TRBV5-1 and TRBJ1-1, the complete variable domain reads KAGVTQTPRYLIKTRGQQVTLSCSPISGHRSVSWYQQTPGQGLQFLFEYFSETQRNKGNFPGRFSGRQFSNSRSEMNVSTLELGDSALYLCASSLEQNTEAFFGQGTRLTVV.

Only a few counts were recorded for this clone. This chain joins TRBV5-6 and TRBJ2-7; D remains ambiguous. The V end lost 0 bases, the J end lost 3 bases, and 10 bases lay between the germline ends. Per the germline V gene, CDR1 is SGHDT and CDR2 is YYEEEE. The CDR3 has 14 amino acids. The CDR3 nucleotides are TGTGCCAGCAGCTTGGGCAGGATGATCTACGAGCAGTACTTC. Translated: CASSLGRMIYEQYF.

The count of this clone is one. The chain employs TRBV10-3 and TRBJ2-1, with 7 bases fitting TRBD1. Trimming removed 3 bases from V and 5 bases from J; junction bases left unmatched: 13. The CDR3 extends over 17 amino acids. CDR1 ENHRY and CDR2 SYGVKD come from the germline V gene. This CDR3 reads CAISDSRDSHPHNEQFF. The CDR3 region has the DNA TGTGCCATCAGTGATTCCCGGGACAGTCACCCACACAATGAGCAGTTCTTC.

The CDR3 spells CASSYSQGGQPQHF. Here the CDR3 DNA reads TGTGCCAGCAGTTACTCGCAGGGAGGTCAGCCCCAGCATTTT. The rearrangement joins TRBV6-5 to TRBJ1-5; D is possibly TRBD1 (5 bases). V was trimmed by 0 bases and J by 6 bases, leaving 9 bases between them. This CDR3 spans 14 amino acids. Germline V gene sequence: CDR1 MNHEY, CDR2 SVGAGI.

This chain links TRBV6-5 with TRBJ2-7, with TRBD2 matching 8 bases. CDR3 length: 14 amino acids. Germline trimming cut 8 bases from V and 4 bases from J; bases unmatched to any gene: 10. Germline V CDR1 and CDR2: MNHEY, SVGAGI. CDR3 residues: CASAPGGARYEQYF. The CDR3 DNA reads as TGTGCCAGCGCTCCCGGGGGGGCTCGGTACGAGCAGTACTTC.

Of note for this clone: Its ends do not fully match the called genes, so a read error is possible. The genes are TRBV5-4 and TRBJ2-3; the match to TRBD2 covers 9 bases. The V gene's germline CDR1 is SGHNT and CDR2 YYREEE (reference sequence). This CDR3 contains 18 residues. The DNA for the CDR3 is TGTGCCAGCAGCTTGGCTGGGCTAGCGGGGACGAGCAGAGATACGCAGTATTTT. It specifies CASSLAGLAGTSRDTQYF.

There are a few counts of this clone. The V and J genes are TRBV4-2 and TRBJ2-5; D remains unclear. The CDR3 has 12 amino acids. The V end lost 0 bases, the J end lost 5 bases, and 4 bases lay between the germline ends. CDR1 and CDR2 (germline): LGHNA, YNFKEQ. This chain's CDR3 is CASSQEYETQYF. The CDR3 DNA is TGTGCCAGCAGCCAAGAATATGAGACCCAGTACTTC.

Here the CDR3 reads CSVAGGQGFIADTQYF. The DNA of the CDR3 is TGCAGCGTTGCCGGGGGACAGGGGTTTATAGCAGATACGCAGTATTTT. The chain combines TRBV29-1 with TRBJ2-3; 10 positions agree with TRBD1. V trimming: 4 bases; J trimming: 4 bases; junction bases outside the gene matches: 11. Looked up from germline, CDR1 is SQVTM and CDR2 is ANQGSEA. CDR3 length: 16 amino acids.

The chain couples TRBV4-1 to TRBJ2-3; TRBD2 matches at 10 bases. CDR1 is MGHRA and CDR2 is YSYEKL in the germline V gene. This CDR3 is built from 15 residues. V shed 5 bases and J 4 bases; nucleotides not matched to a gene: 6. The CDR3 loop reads CASSGSGGAADTQYF. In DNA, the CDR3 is TGCGCCAGCAGCGGAAGCGGGGGGGCTGCAGATACGCAGTATTTT.

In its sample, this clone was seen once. The CDR3, as DNA: TGTGCCAGCAGCTTGGGGTTTAGGGGGGAGACCCAGTACTTC. This gives the protein CASSLGFRGETQYF. The chain uses TRBV5-6 and TRBJ2-5; tentatively, D is TRBD1 (6 bases). Trimming removed 0 bases at V and 5 bases at J, with 11 bases between. CDR1 SGHDT and CDR2 YYEEEE come from the germline V gene. CDR3 length: 14 residues.

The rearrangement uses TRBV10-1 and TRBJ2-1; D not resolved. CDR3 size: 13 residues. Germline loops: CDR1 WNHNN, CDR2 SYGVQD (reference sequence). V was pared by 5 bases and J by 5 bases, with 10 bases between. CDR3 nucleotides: TGCGCCAGCAGTCTCTCTAAAAACAATGAGCAGTTCTTC. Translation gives CASSLSKNNEQFF.

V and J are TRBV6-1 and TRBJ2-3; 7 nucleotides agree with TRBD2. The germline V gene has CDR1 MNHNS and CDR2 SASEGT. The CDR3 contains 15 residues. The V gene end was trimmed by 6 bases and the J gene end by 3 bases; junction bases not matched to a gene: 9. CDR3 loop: CASRLALFQTDTQYF. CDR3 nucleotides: TGTGCCAGCAGACTAGCGCTATTCCAGACAGATACGCAGTATTTT.

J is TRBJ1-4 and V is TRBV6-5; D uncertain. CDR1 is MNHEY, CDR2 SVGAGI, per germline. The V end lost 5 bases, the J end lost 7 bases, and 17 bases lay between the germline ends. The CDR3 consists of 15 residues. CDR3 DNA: TGTGCCAGCAGTCCCCACGGGGATGCGGCTGAAAAACTGTTTTTT. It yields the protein CASSPHGDAAEKLFF.